The present TCR beta chain was sequenced within a study of regulatory T cells in long-lasting Graves disease. The time point: newly diagnosed GD, antithyroid drugs for less than 3 months. The TCR library used RNA extracted from PBMCs. According to the study, TCR beta libraries were built with iRepertoire HTBI primers and CDR3-region Arm-PCR. Original analysis: Gene usage covered about 62 TRBV and some 13 TRBJ segments. TCRdb independently ran MiXCR on the multiplex PCR reads; one entry per CDR3 protein. TCRdb, not the original authors, processed these V and J calls. The sample holds around 250,000 distinct CDR3 sequences, 18% seen once. The sample was also reused in another study, on T cells in Graves' hyperthyroidism and ophthalmopathy. From that study: Patients aged 18 to 65 had newly diagnosed hyperthyroidism that had lasted under 2 months. Researchers found most expanded thyroid clonotypes above 0.001 in blood as well.

The sample consisted of peripheral blood mononuclear cells (PBMCs), taken at new diagnosis, from a patient treated with antithyroid drugs. This clonotype originated in a woman in her 30s with Graves disease.

The CDR3 DNA sequence: TGTGCCAGCAGCTTAACTAGGGGGTCGGAGACCCAGTACTTC. Encoded protein: CASSLTRGSETQYF. The rearrangement uses TRBV7-3 and TRBJ2-5, with a possible D match to TRBD1 (6 bases). Germline V CDR1 and CDR2: SGHTA, FQGTGA. This CDR3 contains 14 residues. V lost 0 bases to trimming and J lost 5 bases, with 10 bases between them. The complete variable domain, with remaining parts taken from reference TRBV7-3 and TRBJ2-5, reads GAGVSQTPSNKVTEKGKYVELRCDPISGHTALYWYRQSLGQGPEFLIYFQGTGAADDSGLPNDRFFAVRPEGSVSTLKIQRTERGDSAVYLCASSLTRGSETQYFGPGTRLLVL.